What follows are 21 T cell receptor beta chains derived from one specimen sequenced in a study of blood T cell repertoires in COVID-19. The repertoire was sequenced with immunoSEQ multiplex PCR; TCRdb's copy has only in-frame clones and lacks some. Of some 190,000 clones in the sample, around 85% were seen once. The sample comprised peripheral blood. Receptors were obtained from a man aged 80 or over with COVID-19, enrolled during active disease.

The J gene is TRBJ2-1, the V gene TRBV5-1; the D gene is possibly TRBD1 (6 bases). Germline V lookup: CDR1 SGHRS, CDR2 YFSETQ. Trimming cost V 0 bases and J 9 bases, with 13 bases left between them. CDR3 size: 14 residues. CDR3 loop: CASSLAQGLSEQFF. DNA of the CDR3: TGCGCCAGCAGCTTGGCACAGGGTCTAAGTGAGCAGTTCTTC.

The V gene is TRBV10-3, the J gene TRBJ2-1; 9 nucleotides line up with TRBD1. The germline V gene has CDR1 ENHRY and CDR2 SYGVKD. The CDR3 has 14 amino acids. With 5 bases clipped from V and 5 bases from J, the junction kept 4 bases outside the gene matches. The CDR3 nucleotides read TGTGCCATCAGTATCGGGACAGGGAACAATGAGCAGTTCTTC. This translates into CAISIGTGNNEQFF.

The chain couples TRBV18 to TRBJ1-4, with D hard to call. The CDR3 length is 13 residues. V was pared by 3 bases and J by 4 bases, with 6 bases between. Germline loops: CDR1 KGHSH, CDR2 LQKENI. CDR3: CASSPISNEKLFF. The CDR3 DNA sequence: TGTGCCAGCTCACCTATCAGTAATGAAAAACTGTTTTTT. Based on the CDR3 plus reference TRBV18 and TRBJ1-4, the full variable domain is NAGVMQNPRHLVRRRGQEARLRCSPMKGHSHVYWYRQLPEEGLKFMVYLQKENIIDESGMPKERFSAEFPKEGPSILRIQQVVRGDSAAYFCASSPISNEKLFFGSGTQLSVL.

This clone came up once. The chain joins TRBV5-6 to TRBJ2-1, with D possibly TRBD2 on 7 matching bases. Trimming removed 0 bases at V and 3 bases at J, with 10 bases between. The germline V gene encodes CDR1 SGHDT and CDR2 YYEEEE. The CDR3 consists of 15 residues. CDR3 nucleotide sequence: TGTGCCAGCAGCTTGGTAGGGGGGGACTACAATGAGCAGTTCTTC. It translates to CASSLVGGDYNEQFF. The variable domain in full, with the rest retrieved from reference TRBV5-6 and TRBJ2-1, is DAGVTQSPTHLIKTRGQQVTLRCSPKSGHDTVSWYQQALGQGPQFIFQYYEEEERQRGNFPDRFSGHQFPNYSSELNVNALLLGDSALYLCASSLVGGDYNEQFFGPGTRLTVL.

This clone was detected many times. CDR3 protein: CASSYSKLTNEKLFF. CDR3 sequence (DNA): TGTGCCAGCAGTTACTCGAAGCTGACTAATGAAAAACTGTTTTTT. The chain couples TRBV6-5 to TRBJ1-4; D unclear. Trimming pared 0 bases from V and 2 bases from J, leaving 7 bases between. CDR3 length: 15 amino acids. Germline CDR1 reads MNHEY; CDR2 reads SVGAGI.

The chain couples TRBV11-2 to TRBJ2-5; TRBD1 matches 12 bases. The CDR3 loop spans 15 amino acids. After removal of 5 bases from V and 4 bases from J, the junction contained 5 bases not matched to a gene. CDR1 SGHAT and CDR2 FQNNGV come from the germline V gene. CDR3 bases: TGTGCCAGCAGCGCCTGGGACAGGGGGCGAGAGACCCAGTACTTC. It translates to CASSAWDRGRETQYF.

The table lists this clone with a count of one. The V and J genes are TRBV10-3 and TRBJ1-2; D is unresolved. CDR1 is ENHRY, CDR2 SYGVKD, per germline. The CDR3 spans 13 residues. V shed 10 bases and J shed 3 bases, with 15 bases lying between them. This CDR3 is CATTGKLDYGYTF. The CDR3 DNA follows: TGTGCCACCACCGGGAAGCTCGACTATGGCTACACCTTC.

This chain uses TRBV5-4 with TRBJ2-2; D ambiguous. Deletions cut 0 bases from V and 5 bases from J, with 5 bases between. The CDR3 extends over 13 amino acids. Germline CDR1 SGHNT, CDR2 YYREEE (reference sequence). DNA for the CDR3: TGTGCCAGCAGCTTGGCCCAGACCGGGGAGCTGTTTTTT. Residues: CASSLAQTGELFF.

The genes are TRBV7-2 and TRBJ2-3; 10 positions agree with TRBD2. Losses at the gene ends were 4 bases for V and 1 base for J; bases not matched to a gene: 5. CDR1 SGHTA and CDR2 FQGNSA come from the germline V gene. CDR3 length equals 16 residues. For the CDR3, the DNA is TGTGCCAGCAGCTCACTAGCGGGGCGGGGCACAGATACGCAGTATTTT. As protein: CASSSLAGRGTDTQYF.

This chain links TRBV19 with TRBJ1-5; D ambiguous. Germline V lookup: CDR1 LNHDA, CDR2 SQIVND (reference sequence). CDR3 length equals 16 residues. V shed 4 bases and J shed 2 bases, with 15 bases lying between them. CDR3 coding DNA: TGTGCCAGTAGTACGCTTCACCAGGCCGGCAATCAGCCCCAGCATTTT. It specifies CASSTLHQAGNQPQHF.

The chain has TRBV7-6 and TRBJ1-6; D gene ambiguous. The V end lost 6 bases, the J end lost 1 base, and 19 bases lay between the germline ends. The CDR3 consists of 18 residues. Germline V gene lookup returns CDR1 SGHVS and CDR2 FNYEAQ. In nucleotides, the CDR3 is TGTGCCAGCAGACGAAGTTCGGCGGGGATTTCCTATAATTCACCCCTCCACTTT. As protein: CASRRSSAGISYNSPLHF.

The chain links TRBV6-5 to TRBJ2-5; a weak D match, TRBD2 (6 bases). This CDR3 spans 13 amino acids. Germline CDR1 and CDR2: MNHEY and SVGAGI. V shed 11 bases and J shed 5 bases, with 18 bases lying between them. This CDR3 reads CAALGGVGETQYF. The CDR3 nucleotides read TGTGCCGCACTGGGCGGGGTAGGGGAGACCCAGTACTTC.

The chain recombines TRBV19 with TRBJ1-1, with TRBD1 matching 9 bases. The CDR3 is 14 amino acids. The germline V gene has CDR1 LNHDA and CDR2 SQIVND (reference sequence). Losses at the gene ends were 5 bases for V and 3 bases for J; bases not matched to a gene: 4. CDR3 DNA sequence: TGTGCCAGTAGTCAACAGGGGGCTTACACTGAAGCTTTCTTT. Its translation: CASSQQGAYTEAFF.

A note on this clone: Additional DNA sequences in this sample encode the identical CDR3. V gene TRBV7-9 combines with J gene TRBJ1-1; unclear D gene. V dropped 5 bases and J dropped 0 bases, with 7 bases sitting between them. Germline V gives CDR1 SEHNR, CDR2 FQNEAQ (reference sequence). The CDR3 runs to 13 residues. This CDR3 is CASSLDMNTEAFF. In DNA, the CDR3 is TGTGCCAGCAGCCTAGACATGAACACTGAAGCTTTCTTT.

This chain links TRBV7-9 with TRBJ1-4; 9 nucleotides align to TRBD1. There are 14 residues in the CDR3. V was pared by 5 bases and J by 7 bases, with 5 bases of the junction left unmatched. Germline CDR1 SEHNR, CDR2 FQNEAQ (reference sequence). CDR3 nucleotides: TGTGCCAGCAGCCGGACAGGGGTGGTTGAAAAACTGTTTTTT. Residues: CASSRTGVVEKLFF.

This clone came up once. This sequence joins TRBV13 and TRBJ2-1, with 10 nucleotides matching TRBD2. The CDR3 sequence is 17 residues long. Trimming cost V 4 bases and J 4 bases; bases outside gene matches: 10. CDR1 PRHDT and CDR2 FYEKMQ come from the germline V gene (reference sequence). The chain's CDR3 is CASSSPSGLAIYNEQFF. The CDR3 DNA reads as TGTGCCAGCAGCTCACCCTCGGGACTAGCGATTTACAATGAGCAGTTCTTC.

Notes on this clone: The sample holds other DNA sequences that translate to the same CDR3. CDR3 coding DNA: TGTGCCAGCAGCTTCACAGGTGACGGCTACACCTTC. Its translation: CASSFTGDGYTF. The rearrangement uses TRBV9 and TRBJ1-2; possibly TRBD1 for D (5 bases). Looked up from germline, CDR1 is SGDLS and CDR2 is YYNGEE. The CDR3 loop spans 12 amino acids. Trimming removed 4 bases from V and 8 bases from J, with 12 bases in between.

This clone has a handful of counts. The chain recombines TRBV19 with TRBJ1-2, with D unresolved. V was shortened by 3 bases and J by 3 bases, with 8 bases between the two germline ends. From germline, CDR1 is LNHDA and CDR2 SQIVND (reference sequence). The CDR3 consists of 13 residues. In DNA, the CDR3 is TGTGCCAGTAGTATCCTCCAGTACTATGGCTACACCTTC. It yields the protein CASSILQYYGYTF.

On this clone itself: At one boundary the junction diverges from the germline segment, which might be a read error. The chain combines TRBV5-4 with TRBJ1-6, with D possibly matching TRBD1 (6 bases). The germline V gene encodes CDR1 SGHNT and CDR2 YYREEE (reference sequence). The CDR3 is 15 amino acids. The DNA for the CDR3 is TGTGCCAGCAGCTTGGAACAGGGTCAAAATTCACCCCCCCACTTT. This codes for CASSLEQGQNSPPHF.

This chain uses TRBV5-6 with TRBJ1-2, with D uncertain. This CDR3 comprises 16 residues. V was pared by 3 bases and J by 0 bases, with 15 bases between. In germline, CDR1 is SGHDT, CDR2 YYEEEE. The CDR3 loop reads CASSSYDMNSNYGYTF. The CDR3 region has the DNA TGTGCCAGCAGCTCCTACGACATGAACTCTAACTATGGCTACACCTTC.

This clone turned up a few times. V gene TRBV6-2 or TRBV6-3 combines with J gene TRBJ2-1, with D possibly being TRBD2 (6 bases). Germline assignment: CDR1 MNHEY and CDR2 SVGEGT. V lost 2 bases, J lost 0 bases, and 20 bases lay in between. This CDR3 region has 19 residues. The CDR3 DNA reads TGTGCCAGCAGTTACCCTCGGGCAATTACGGGACTCTCCTACAATGAGCAGTTCTTC. It encodes CASSYPRAITGLSYNEQFF.